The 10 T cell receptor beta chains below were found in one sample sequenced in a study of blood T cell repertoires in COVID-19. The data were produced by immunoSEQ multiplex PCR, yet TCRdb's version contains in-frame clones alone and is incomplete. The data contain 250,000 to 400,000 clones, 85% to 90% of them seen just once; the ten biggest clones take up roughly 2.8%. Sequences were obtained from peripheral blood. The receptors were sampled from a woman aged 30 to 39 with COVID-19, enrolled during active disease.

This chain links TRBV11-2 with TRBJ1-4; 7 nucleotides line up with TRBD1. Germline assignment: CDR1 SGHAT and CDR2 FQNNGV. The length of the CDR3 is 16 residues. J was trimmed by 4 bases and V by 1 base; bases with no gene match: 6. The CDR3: CASSLGTGAGNEKLFF. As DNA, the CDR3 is TGTGCCAGCAGCTTAGGCACAGGGGCCGGTAATGAAAAACTGTTTTTT.

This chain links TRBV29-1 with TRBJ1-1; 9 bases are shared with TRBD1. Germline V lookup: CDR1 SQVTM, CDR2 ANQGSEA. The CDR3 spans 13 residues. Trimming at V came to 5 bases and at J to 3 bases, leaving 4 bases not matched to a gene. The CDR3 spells CSVTGGMDTEAFF. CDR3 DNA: TGCAGCGTTACAGGGGGCATGGACACTGAAGCTTTCTTT.

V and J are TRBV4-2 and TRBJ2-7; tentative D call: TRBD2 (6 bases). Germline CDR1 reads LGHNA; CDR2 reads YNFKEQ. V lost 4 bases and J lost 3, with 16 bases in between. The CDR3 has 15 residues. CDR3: CASSRRLRDNYEQYF. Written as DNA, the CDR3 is TGTGCCAGCAGCCGTCGATTGCGGGATAACTACGAGCAGTACTTC.

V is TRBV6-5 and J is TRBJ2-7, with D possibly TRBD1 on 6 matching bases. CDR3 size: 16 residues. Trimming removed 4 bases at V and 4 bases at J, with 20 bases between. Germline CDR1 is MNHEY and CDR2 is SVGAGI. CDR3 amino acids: CASSSRDMVVAYEQYF. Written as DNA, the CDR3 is TGTGCCAGCAGTTCCCGGGACATGGTCGTCGCATACGAGCAGTACTTC.

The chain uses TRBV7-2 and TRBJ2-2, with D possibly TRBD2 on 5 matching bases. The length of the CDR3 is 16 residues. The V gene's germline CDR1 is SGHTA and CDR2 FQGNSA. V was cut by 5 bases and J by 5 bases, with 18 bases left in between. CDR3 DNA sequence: TGTGCCAGCAGCCTCCAAGCGGAGGTAGGAACCGGGGAGCTGTTTTTT. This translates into CASSLQAEVGTGELFF.

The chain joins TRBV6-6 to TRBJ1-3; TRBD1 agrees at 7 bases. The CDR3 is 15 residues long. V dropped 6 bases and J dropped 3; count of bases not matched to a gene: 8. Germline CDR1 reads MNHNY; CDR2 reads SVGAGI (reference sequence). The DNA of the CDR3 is TGTGCCAGCAGGTATACGCGGGACAGTGGAAACACCATATATTTT. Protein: CASRYTRDSGNTIYF.

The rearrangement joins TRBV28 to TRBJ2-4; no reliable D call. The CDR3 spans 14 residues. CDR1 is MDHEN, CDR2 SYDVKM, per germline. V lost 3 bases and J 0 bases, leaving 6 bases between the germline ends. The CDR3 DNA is TGTGCCAGCAGTTTCGCAGGAGCCAAAAACATTCAGTACTTC. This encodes CASSFAGAKNIQYF.

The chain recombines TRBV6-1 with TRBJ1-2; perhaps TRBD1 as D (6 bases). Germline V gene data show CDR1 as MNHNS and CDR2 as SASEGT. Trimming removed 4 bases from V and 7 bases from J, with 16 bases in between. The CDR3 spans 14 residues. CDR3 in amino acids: CASSAETGSGGYTF. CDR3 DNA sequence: TGTGCCAGCAGTGCGGAGACAGGCTCTGGTGGCTACACCTTC.

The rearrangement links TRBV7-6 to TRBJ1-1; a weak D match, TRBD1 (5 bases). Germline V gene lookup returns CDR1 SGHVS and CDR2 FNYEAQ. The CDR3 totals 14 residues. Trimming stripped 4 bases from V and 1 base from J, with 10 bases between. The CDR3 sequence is CASSYGHSNTEAFF. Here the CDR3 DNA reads TGTGCCAGCAGCTATGGACATTCGAACACTGAAGCTTTCTTT.

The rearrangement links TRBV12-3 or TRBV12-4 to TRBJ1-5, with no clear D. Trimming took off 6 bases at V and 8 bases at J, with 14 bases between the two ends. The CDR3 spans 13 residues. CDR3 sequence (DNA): TGTGCCAGCAGCGGTTCAGGTCCAGAGCCCCAGCATTTT. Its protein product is CASSGSGPEPQHF.